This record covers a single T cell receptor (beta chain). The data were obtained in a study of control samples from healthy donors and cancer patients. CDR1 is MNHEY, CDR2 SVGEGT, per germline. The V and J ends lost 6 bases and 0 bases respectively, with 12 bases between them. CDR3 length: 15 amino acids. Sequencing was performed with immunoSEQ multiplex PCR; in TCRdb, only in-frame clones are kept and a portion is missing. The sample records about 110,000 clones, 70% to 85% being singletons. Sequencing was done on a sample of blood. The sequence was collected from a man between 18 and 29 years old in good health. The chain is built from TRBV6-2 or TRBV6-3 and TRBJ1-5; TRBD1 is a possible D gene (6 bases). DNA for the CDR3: TGTGCCAGCAGCAGGGGACCATCTAGCAATCAGCCCCAGCATTTT. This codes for CASSRGPSSNQPQHF.